What follows are 7 T cell receptor beta chains derived from one specimen sequenced in a study of cytomegalovirus exposure and HLA in healthy donors. Primers for the PCR totalled 60 Vbeta and 13 Jbeta. Method: immunoSEQ multiplex PCR; TCRdb's copy keeps in-frame clones and lacks some. The profile shows approximately 140,000 clones, approximately 78% of them singletons. The specimen was PBMCs. The receptors derive from a woman aged 40-49 years in good health and CMV-seropositive.

This chain connects TRBV28 to TRBJ1-5; possibly TRBD1 for D (6 bases). CDR3 length: 14 residues. Germline CDR1 reads MDHEN; CDR2 reads SYDVKM. With 4 bases removed from V and 5 bases from J, the gap between germline ends came to 12 bases. CDR3 DNA: TGTGCCAGCAGTTCCTACAGGGCTGATCAGCCCCAGCATTTT. Amino acid sequence: CASSSYRADQPQHF.

The chain links TRBV7-2 to TRBJ2-6; 7 nucleotides line up with TRBD1. Unmatched junction bases numbered 8, after V lost 8 bases and J lost 1 base. Per germline, CDR1 SGHTA and CDR2 FQGNSA. CDR3 length equals 16 residues. In nucleotides, the CDR3 is TGTGCCAGCCTGGGACAGTTTTCTTCTGGGGCCAACGTCCTGACTTTC. This codes for CASLGQFSSGANVLTF.

This rearrangement joins TRBV6-5 to TRBJ2-7, with D perhaps TRBD1 (6 bases). Per germline, CDR1 MNHEY and CDR2 SVGAGI. The V end lost 5 bases, the J end lost 3 bases, and 8 bases lay between the germline ends. The CDR3 totals 12 residues. CDR3 coding DNA: TGTGCCAGCAGTACGACAGGCTACGAGCAGTACTTC. As protein: CASSTTGYEQYF.

The chain couples TRBV29-1 to TRBJ2-6, with D perhaps matching TRBD2 (5 bases). Germline values: CDR1 SQVTM, CDR2 ANQGSEA. This CDR3 is 15 amino acids long. The V end was cut by 5 bases, the J end by 0 bases, with 11 bases between. The CDR3 region has the DNA TGCAGCGTTCCCGGACTGTTCTCTGGGGCCAACGTCCTGACTTTC. This sequence encodes CSVPGLFSGANVLTF.

This clone appeared a few times. CDR3 region: CASSSGGVHNEQFF. The DNA for the CDR3 is TGCGCCAGCAGCTCGGGGGGAGTCCACAATGAGCAGTTCTTC. V gene TRBV5-1 combines with J gene TRBJ2-1; TRBD2 aligns across 7 bases. V gave up 3 bases and J gave up 5 bases; unmatched junction bases: 5. CDR1 and CDR2 (germline): SGHRS, YFSETQ. CDR3 size: 14 residues.

This chain joins TRBV4-1 and TRBJ2-5; D perhaps matches TRBD1 (5 bases). Germline-derived CDR1 and CDR2 are MGHRA and YSYEKL. Trimming removed 0 bases at V and 4 bases at J, with 15 bases between. This CDR3 contains 16 residues. The CDR3: CASSQDLAGPPETQYF. CDR3 coding DNA: TGCGCCAGCAGCCAAGATCTTGCAGGGCCACCAGAGACCCAGTACTTC.

The V call is TRBV4-2, the J call TRBJ1-2; 7 positions match TRBD1. From germline, CDR1 is LGHNA and CDR2 YNFKEQ. Losses at the gene ends were 0 bases for V and 8 bases for J; bases not matched to a gene: 12. The length of the CDR3 is 16 residues. The CDR3 DNA sequence: TGTGCCAGCAGCCAAGAAGATACTTGGACAGGTAGCGGCTACACCTTC. Protein product: CASSQEDTWTGSGYTF.